The 14 T cell receptor beta chains below come from one sample, sequenced in a study of Tregs in tolerant kidney transplant recipients. Their specific antigens are unknown. Using immunoSEQ multiplex PCR, the repertoire was profiled, and TCRdb retains in-frame clones only, with some absent. The sample holds around 9,800 clones, around 91% seen once. The source was Tregs from blood cultured with allogeneic cells, collected before the transplant. Every receptor here comes from a human patient who received a combined kidney and bone marrow transplant.

V gene TRBV4-2 combines with J gene TRBJ2-5; a weak D match, TRBD1 (5 bases). The J call may be incorrect, as the DNA end agrees better with TRBJ2-7. The CDR3 loop spans 17 amino acids. Germline V gene lookup returns CDR1 LGHNA and CDR2 YNFKEQ. CDR3 nucleotide sequence: TGTGCCAGCAGCCAAGATTCTACAGGTCCGAGGTCCTACGAGCAGTACTTC. Protein product: CASSQDSTGPRSYEQYF.

The CDR3: CSVVPGQGFNEQFF. In nucleotides, the CDR3 is TGCAGCGTTGTTCCGGGACAGGGGTTCAATGAGCAGTTCTTC. The chain uses TRBV29-1 and TRBJ2-1; TRBD1 aligns across 10 bases. The CDR3 sequence is 14 residues long. V shed 4 bases and J 6 bases; nucleotides not matched to a gene: 6. Germline V lookup: CDR1 SQVTM, CDR2 ANQGSEA.

V and J are TRBV18 and TRBJ2-1; 7 nucleotides line up with TRBD1. Per the germline V gene, CDR1 is KGHSH and CDR2 is LQKENI. J was trimmed by 5 bases and V by 3 bases; bases with no gene match: 7. This CDR3 is built from 15 residues. This CDR3 is CASSPRQGLDNEQFF. In DNA, the CDR3 is TGTGCCAGCTCACCCCGACAGGGTTTAGACAATGAGCAGTTCTTC.

The chain has TRBV4-2 and TRBJ2-3, with D perhaps matching TRBD2 (7 bases). Germline V CDR1 and CDR2: LGHNA, YNFKEQ. Trimming removed 4 bases from V and 12 bases from J, with 20 bases in between. The CDR3 has 14 amino acids. The CDR3 DNA reads TGTGCCAGCAGCCCCCAATCCCTGGCGGGGGCTCAGTATTTT. As protein: CASSPQSLAGAQYF.

V is TRBV23-1 and J is TRBJ2-6; possible D gene TRBD1, 5 bases. TRBV23-1 is assigned to the ORF class and has an uncertain function. This CDR3 has 17 residues. Trimming pared 4 bases from V and 2 bases from J, leaving 15 bases between. The CDR3 loop is CASSPRQGIAGANVLTF. In nucleotides, the CDR3 is TGCGCCAGCAGTCCCCGGCAGGGCATAGCTGGGGCCAACGTCCTGACTTTC.

This chain links TRBV5-1 with TRBJ1-2; TRBD1 matches 7 bases. Germline-derived CDR1 and CDR2 are SGHRS and YFSETQ. This CDR3 contains 15 residues. V lost 2 bases and J lost 3; bases outside the gene matches: 7. The CDR3 DNA is TGCGCCAGCAGCTTAAAGTTGACAGGGCACTATGGCTACACCTTC. Translated: CASSLKLTGHYGYTF.

This sequence joins TRBV7-9 and TRBJ1-1; tentatively, D is TRBD1 (6 bases). The CDR3 runs to 15 residues. V was pared by 5 bases and J by 0 bases, with 13 bases between. The germline V gene encodes CDR1 SEHNR and CDR2 FQNEAQ (reference sequence). Here the CDR3 DNA reads TGTGCCAGCAGCAAGGACAGCCTACTGAACACTGAAGCTTTCTTT. This sequence encodes CASSKDSLLNTEAFF.

This chain uses TRBV5-6 with TRBJ2-5, with a tentative D call TRBD1 (6 bases). The ends were cut back, 1 base at V and 7 bases at J, with 14 bases in the middle. The CDR3 length is 14 residues. The germline gives CDR1 SGHDT, CDR2 YYEEEE. For the CDR3, the DNA is TGTGCCAGCAGCTTGTGGGACACCCCCTGGACCCAGTACTTC. Amino acid sequence: CASSLWDTPWTQYF. The whole variable domain, remainder taken from reference TRBV5-6 and TRBJ2-5, is DAGVTQSPTHLIKTRGQQVTLRCSPKSGHDTVSWYQQALGQGPQFIFQYYEEEERQRGNFPDRFSGHQFPNYSSELNVNALLLGDSALYLCASSLWDTPWTQYFGPGTRLLVL.

V usage is TRBV14 and J usage is TRBJ1-2; 7 bases map to TRBD1. CDR3 length: 17 residues. CDR1 is SGHDN, CDR2 FVKESK, per germline. The J segment lost 0 bases and the V segment lost 3 bases, leaving 10 bases of the junction unmatched. The DNA of the CDR3 is TGTGCCAGCAGCCAGCACACTACCGGGACAGCTAACTATGGCTACACCTTC. Its translation is CASSQHTTGTANYGYTF. Full variable domain (rest looked up from reference TRBV14 and TRBJ1-2): EAGVTQFPSHSVIEKGQTVTLRCDPISGHDNLYWYRRVMGKEIKFLLHFVKESKQDESGMPNNRFLAERTGGTYSTLKVQPAELEDSGVYFCASSQHTTGTANYGYTFGSGTRLTVV.

The rearrangement links TRBV5-6 to TRBJ2-7; 8 nucleotides match TRBD1. The V segment lost 5 bases and the J segment 7 bases; nucleotides outside the gene matches: 8. Germline loops: CDR1 SGHDT, CDR2 YYEEEE. The CDR3 consists of 13 residues. CDR3 loop: CASRRRQGWEQYF. CDR3 DNA sequence: TGTGCCAGCAGGCGCAGACAGGGGTGGGAGCAGTACTTC. Full variable domain (rest looked up from reference TRBV5-6 and TRBJ2-7): DAGVTQSPTHLIKTRGQQVTLRCSPKSGHDTVSWYQQALGQGPQFIFQYYEEEERQRGNFPDRFSGHQFPNYSSELNVNALLLGDSALYLCASRRRQGWEQYFGPGTRLTVT.

Written as DNA, the CDR3 is TGTGCCAGCAGTACAGGGACCTCGAAGGAAGCTTTCTTT. Translating it yields CASSTGTSKEAFF. V usage is TRBV6-4 and J usage is TRBJ1-1, with D possibly TRBD1 on 6 matching bases. The V end was cut by 5 bases, the J end by 8 bases, with 15 bases between. CDR1 is MRHNA and CDR2 is SNTAGT in the germline V gene. The CDR3 is 13 residues long.

CDR3 DNA sequence: TGTGCCAGCAGCACGAGGGGTCCCCAAAGGGAGACCCAGTACTTC. This codes for CASSTRGPQRETQYF. The chain links TRBV11-1 to TRBJ2-5, with D perhaps being TRBD1 or TRBD2 (5 bases each). CDR3 length: 15 amino acids. CDR1 and CDR2 from the germline V gene are SGHAT and FQDESV (reference sequence). Deletions cut 5 bases from V and 5 bases from J, with 18 bases between.

J is TRBJ1-1 and V is TRBV5-1, with unresolved D. Germline lookup yields CDR1 SGHRS and CDR2 YFSETQ. The CDR3 has 12 amino acids. Trimming left V 4 bases short and J 2 bases short, with 6 bases between. The CDR3 region has the DNA TGCGCCAGCAGCCACCCAAACACTGAAGCTTTCTTT. Amino acid sequence: CASSHPNTEAFF.

The chain has TRBV30 and TRBJ1-2; D is perhaps TRBD1 (6 bases). Trimming pared 3 bases from V and 1 base from J, leaving 15 bases between. The germline V gene has CDR1 GTSNPN and CDR2 SVGIG (reference sequence). The CDR3 is made up of 15 amino acids. CDR3 bases: TGTGCCTGGAGCCAAACCTTGGACAGTAACTATGGCTACACCTTC. This sequence encodes CAWSQTLDSNYGYTF. The full variable domain, completed using reference TRBV30 and TRBJ1-2, is SQTIHQWPATLVQPVGSPLSLECTVEGTSNPNLYWYRQAAGRGLQLLFYSVGIGQISSEVPQNLSASRPQDRQFILSSKKLLLSDSGFYLCAWSQTLDSNYGYTFGSGTRLTVV.